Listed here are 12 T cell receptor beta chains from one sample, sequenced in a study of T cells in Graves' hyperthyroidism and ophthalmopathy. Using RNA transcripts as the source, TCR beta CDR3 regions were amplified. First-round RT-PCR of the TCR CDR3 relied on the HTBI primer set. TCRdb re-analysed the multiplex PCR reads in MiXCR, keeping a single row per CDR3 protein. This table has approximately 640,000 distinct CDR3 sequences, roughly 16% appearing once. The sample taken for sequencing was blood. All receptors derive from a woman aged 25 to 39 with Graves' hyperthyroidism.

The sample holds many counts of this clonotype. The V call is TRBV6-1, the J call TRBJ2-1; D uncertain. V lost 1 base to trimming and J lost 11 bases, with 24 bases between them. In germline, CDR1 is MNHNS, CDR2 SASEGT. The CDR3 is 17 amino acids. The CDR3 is CASSEGAVGGPRTKQFF. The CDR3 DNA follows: TGTGCCAGCAGTGAAGGGGCAGTCGGCGGACCCCGAACTAAGCAGTTCTTC.

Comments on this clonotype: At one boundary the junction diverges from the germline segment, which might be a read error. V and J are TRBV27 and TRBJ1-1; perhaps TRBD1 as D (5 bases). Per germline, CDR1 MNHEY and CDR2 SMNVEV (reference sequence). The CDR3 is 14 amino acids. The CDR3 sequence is CDSSFGQRGTEAFF. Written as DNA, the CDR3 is TGTGACAGCAGTTTTGGCCAGAGGGGCACTGAAGCTTTCTTT.

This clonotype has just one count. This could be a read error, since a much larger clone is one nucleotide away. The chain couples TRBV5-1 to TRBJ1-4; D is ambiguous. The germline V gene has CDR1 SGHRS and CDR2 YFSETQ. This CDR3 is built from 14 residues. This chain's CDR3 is CASSRSATNEKLLF. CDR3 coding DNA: TGCGCCAGCAGTCGGAGTGCAACTAATGAAAAACTGCTTTTT.

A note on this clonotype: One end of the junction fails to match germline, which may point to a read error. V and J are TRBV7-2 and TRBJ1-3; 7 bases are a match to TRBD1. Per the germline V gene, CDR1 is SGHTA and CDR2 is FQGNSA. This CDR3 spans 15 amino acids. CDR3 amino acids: CARSLVSRGGYTIYF. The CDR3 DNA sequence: TGTGCCCGCAGCTTAGTCAGCAGGGGGGGATACACCATATATTTT.

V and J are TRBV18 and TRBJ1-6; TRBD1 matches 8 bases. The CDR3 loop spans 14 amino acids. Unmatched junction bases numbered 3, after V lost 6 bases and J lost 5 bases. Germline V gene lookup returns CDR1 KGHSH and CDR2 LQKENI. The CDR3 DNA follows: TGTGCCAGCTCCCCGGACAGGGATAATTCACCCCTCCACTTT. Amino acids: CASSPDRDNSPLHF.

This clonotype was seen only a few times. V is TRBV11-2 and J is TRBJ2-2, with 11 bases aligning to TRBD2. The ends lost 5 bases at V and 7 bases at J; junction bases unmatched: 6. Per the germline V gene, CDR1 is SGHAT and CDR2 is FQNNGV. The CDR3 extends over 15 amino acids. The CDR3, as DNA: TGTGCCAGCAGCAAACTAGCGGGAGATAACGGGGAGCTGTTTTTT. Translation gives CASSKLAGDNGELFF.

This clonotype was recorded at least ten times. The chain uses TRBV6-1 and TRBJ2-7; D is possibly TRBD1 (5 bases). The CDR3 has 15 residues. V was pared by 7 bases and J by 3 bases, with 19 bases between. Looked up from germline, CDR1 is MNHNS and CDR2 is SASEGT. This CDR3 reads CASTLRRAFYYEQYF. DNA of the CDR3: TGTGCCAGCACCCTGCGCAGGGCGTTTTACTACGAGCAGTACTTC.

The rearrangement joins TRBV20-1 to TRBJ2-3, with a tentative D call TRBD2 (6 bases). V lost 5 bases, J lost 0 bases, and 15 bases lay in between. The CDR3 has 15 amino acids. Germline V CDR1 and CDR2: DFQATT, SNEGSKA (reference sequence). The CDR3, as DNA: TGCAGTGCTGGAGGGACTTTCCTAAGCACAGATACGCAGTATTTT. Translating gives CSAGGTFLSTDTQYF.

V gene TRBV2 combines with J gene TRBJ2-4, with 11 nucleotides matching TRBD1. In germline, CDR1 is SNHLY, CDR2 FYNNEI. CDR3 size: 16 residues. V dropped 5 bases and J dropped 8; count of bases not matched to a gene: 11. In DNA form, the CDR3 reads TGTGCCAGCAGTCCCGGGGACAGGGGGTTGGGATACATTCAGTACTTC. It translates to CASSPGDRGLGYIQYF. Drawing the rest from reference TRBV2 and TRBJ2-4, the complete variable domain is EPEVTQTPSHQVTQMGQEVILRCVPISNHLYFYWYRQILGQKVEFLVSFYNNEISEKSEIFDDQFSVERPDGSNFTLKIRSTKLEDSAMYFCASSPGDRGLGYIQYFGAGTRLSVL.

This chain's CDR3 is CASSPGPSAEAFF. CDR3 coding DNA: TGTGCCAGTAGTCCCGGGCCCTCCGCTGAAGCTTTCTTT. The J gene is TRBJ1-1, the V gene TRBV19; D unresolved. This CDR3 spans 13 amino acids. V was shortened by 5 bases and J by 6 bases, with 13 bases between the two germline ends. Germline CDR1 is LNHDA and CDR2 is SQIVND (reference sequence).

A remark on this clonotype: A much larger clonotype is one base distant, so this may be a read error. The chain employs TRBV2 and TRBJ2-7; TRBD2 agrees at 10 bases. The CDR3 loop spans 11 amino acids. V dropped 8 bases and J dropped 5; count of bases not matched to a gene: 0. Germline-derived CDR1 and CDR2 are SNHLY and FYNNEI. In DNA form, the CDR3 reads TGTGCCAGCCTAGCGGGAGACGAGCAGTACTTC. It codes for CASLAGDEQYF.

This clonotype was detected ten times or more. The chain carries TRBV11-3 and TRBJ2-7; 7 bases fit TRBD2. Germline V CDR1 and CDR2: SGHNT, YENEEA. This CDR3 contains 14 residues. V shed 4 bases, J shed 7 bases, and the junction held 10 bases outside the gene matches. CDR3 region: CASSSASGGREQYF. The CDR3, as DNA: TGTGCCAGCAGCTCCGCCTCGGGAGGACGGGAGCAGTACTTC.